The clone carrying this T cell receptor beta chain showed up many times. Its antigen is unidentified. The data derive from a study of T-cell memory formation after mild COVID-19. TCRdb ran MiXCR on the 5' RACE reads and lists one entry per CDR3 protein. Of 150,000 to 200,000 distinct CDR3 sequences listed, around 10% are singletons. Germline lookup yields CDR1 SGHRS and CDR2 YFSETQ. The CDR3 sequence is 10 residues long. The V gene lost 3 bases and the J gene lost 10 bases, with 5 bases spanning the gap. Study-level findings and limits: Researchers found some responding clones in pre-infection memory, a sign that cross-reactive memory joined. The CD4+ clones that contracted clustered mainly within CM and EM, and the CD8+ clones concentrated in EMRA.

The source of this sequence is a man aged 18 to 30 who had mild COVID-19 (a few samples of this study predate the infection). Cell type and time point are not known. The sample comprised PBMCs or a T cell subset sorted from them (not recorded which). The chain recombines TRBV5-1 with TRBJ2-1; D gene unclear. The CDR3, as DNA: TGCGCCAGCAGCTCCTTGGAGCAGTTCTTC. Translation: CASSSLEQFF.